Included here is one TCR beta chain sequence, with context. This clone has a single count. The clone's antigen remains unknown. No base qualities exist here, and no much larger clone lies one base off it. Including cysteine and phenylalanine, the CDR3 has 14 amino acids. The retained sequence is limited to the CDR3, 42 bases, with the frame set at the first base. CDR1 and CDR2, looked up from the germline V gene, are MNHEY and SVGAGI. The time point tag for this specimen amounts to: newly diagnosed, previously untreated cHL patient sample. Using a Miltenyi CD4+ T cell isolation kit, CD4+ T cells were purified from thawed PBMCs through magnetic negative selection. As a comparison group for the relapsed/refractory trial patients, PBMCs were sequenced from patients with newly diagnosed, previously untreated classical Hodgkin lymphoma. Peripheral blood was collected in 8 mL Vacutainer Cell Preparation Tubes, from which PBMCs were isolated by centrifugation and then cryopreserved. Purified CD4+ and CD8+ fractions were prepared only for cases with an additional available PBMC sample. Magnetically labelled cells were removed on LS columns in a quadroMACS separator, and the flow-through was collected as the purified fraction.

These data originate in a study of PD-1 blockade in classical Hodgkin lymphoma (dated by TCRdb to the early 2020s). General notes on the study: The study used TCR beta sequencing and CyTOF to define a peripheral blood immune signature of response to PD-1 blockade in classical Hodgkin lymphoma.

Results and caveats for the whole study, not just this receptor: Only a single clinical trial cohort was studied, and what caused the repertoire differences, possibly disease activity or prior therapy, remained undefined. Baseline TCR diversity was reported to be lower in newly diagnosed patients than in healthy donors, and even lower in relapsed/refractory patients.

The Qiagen DNeasy kit was used to extract genomic DNA both from unsorted PBMCs and from the negatively selected CD4+ and CD8+ fractions. TCR beta CDR3 regions were amplified by immunoSEQ multiplex PCR using primers annealing to V and J segments. A synthetic immune receptor repertoire was used to minimize amplification bias, and any residual bias was removed computationally once sequencing was done. The authors' analysis ran thus. Custom Python scripts were used to quantify repertoire diversity as the Shannon entropy index. Unsorted, CD4+ and CD8+ repertoires were analyzed separately, except in combined analyses where CD4+ and CD8+ sequences were merged in silico. Imported from immuneACCESS, the table was reduced by TCRdb to in-frame sequences with V and J called. These copies leave out some clones; in studies compared against another copy, an unresolved V gene accounts for under half, and the cause of the remainder is not known. The DNA gave D and trimming, while V, J and clone size come from that table. The sample records fewer than 40,000 clones, roughly 90% of which are singletons. Of the sample, 1% to 1.5% is held by the ten largest clones.

Material for sequencing was CD4+ T cells from blood. The chain links TRBV6-5 with TRBJ2-5; 5 matching bases give a weak D call of TRBD2. Judging by the DNA end, TRBJ2-7 fits better; the J call may be wrong. This sequence was found in a human donor with classical Hodgkin lymphoma. CDR3 loop: CASSADSSYYEQYF. In nucleotide form, the sequence is TGTGCCAGCAGTGCGGACTCTTCTTACTACGAGCAGTACTTC.